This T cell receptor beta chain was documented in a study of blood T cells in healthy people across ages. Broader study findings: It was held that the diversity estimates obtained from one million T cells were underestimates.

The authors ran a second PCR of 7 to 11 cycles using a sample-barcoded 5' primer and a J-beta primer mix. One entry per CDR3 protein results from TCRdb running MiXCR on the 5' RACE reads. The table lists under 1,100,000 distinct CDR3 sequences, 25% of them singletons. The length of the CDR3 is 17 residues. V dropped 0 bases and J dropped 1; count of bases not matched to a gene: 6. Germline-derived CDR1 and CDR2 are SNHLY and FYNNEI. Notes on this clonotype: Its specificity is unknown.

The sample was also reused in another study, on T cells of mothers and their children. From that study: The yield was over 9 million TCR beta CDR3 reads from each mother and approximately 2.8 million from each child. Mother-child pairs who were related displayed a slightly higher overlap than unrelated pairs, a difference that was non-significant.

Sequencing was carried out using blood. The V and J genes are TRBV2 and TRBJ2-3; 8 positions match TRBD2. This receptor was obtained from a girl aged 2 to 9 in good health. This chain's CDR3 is CASSEARLREGTDTQYF. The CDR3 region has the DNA TGTGCCAGCAGTGAAGCCCGTCTGCGGGAGGGCACAGATACGCAGTATTTT. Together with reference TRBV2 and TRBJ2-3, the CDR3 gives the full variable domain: EPEVTQTPSHQVTQMGQEVILRCVPISNHLYFYWYRQILGQKVEFLVSFYNNEISEKSEIFDDQFSVERPDGSNFTLKIRSTKLEDSAMYFCASSEARLREGTDTQYFGPGTRLTVL.